One and the same sample provided the 24 T cell receptor beta chains below, sequenced in a study of blood T cell repertoires in COVID-19 (TCRdb year 2020). Library preparation employed the immunoSEQ multiplex PCR assay. TCRdb mirrors the immuneACCESS table, restricted to in-frame sequences. Some clones are absent from its copies; in checked studies, under half trace to an unresolved V gene, and the reason for the others is unknown. This sample is represented by tens of thousands of clones; 86% of them were singletons. The leading ten clones occupy approximately 25% of the sample. Sequencing input: peripheral blood. The source of these receptors is a woman aged 80 or older with acute or convalescent COVID-19.

The chain recombines TRBV5-1 with TRBJ1-1; 7 bases fit TRBD1. This CDR3 contains 13 residues. Germline lookup yields CDR1 SGHRS and CDR2 YFSETQ. The junction had 3 bases not matched to a gene; V was cut back by 4 bases and J by 3 bases. As DNA, the CDR3 is TGCGCCAGCAGCGCTACAGGGGACACTGAAGCTTTCTTT. Amino acid sequence: CASSATGDTEAFF.

This clone appeared once. The V gene is TRBV19, the J gene TRBJ2-7; 11 nucleotides align to TRBD2. The CDR3 consists of 15 residues. V lost 6 bases, J lost 4 bases, and 8 bases stayed unmatched. From germline, CDR1 is LNHDA and CDR2 SQIVND (reference sequence). CDR3 bases: TGTGCCAGTAGACCCTCGACTAGCGGGGTTTACGAGCAGTACTTC. This translates into CASRPSTSGVYEQYF.

This chain links TRBV19 with TRBJ2-1; TRBD2 matches at 9 bases. After removal of 3 bases from V and 7 bases from J, the junction contained 4 bases not matched to a gene. The CDR3 totals 14 residues. Germline CDR1 and CDR2: LNHDA and SQIVND (reference sequence). This CDR3 reads CASSIWLAGNEQFF. The CDR3 DNA sequence: TGTGCCAGTAGTATCTGGCTAGCGGGGAATGAGCAGTTCTTC.

The chain carries TRBV5-6 and TRBJ1-2; tentative D call: TRBD1 (6 bases). The CDR3 has 15 amino acids. The germline CDR1 and CDR2 sequences are SGHDT and YYEEEE. Trimming removed 0 bases at V and 2 bases at J, with 11 bases between. The CDR3 nucleotides read TGTGCCAGCAGCTTGGCCGACCAGGGGAACTATGGCTACACCTTC. Amino acids: CASSLADQGNYGYTF.

This chain joins TRBV10-1 and TRBJ2-1; no definite D call. Between the trimmed V and J ends, which lost 3 bases and 0 bases, there was a span of 6 bases. Per the germline V gene, CDR1 is WNHNN and CDR2 is SYGVQD (reference sequence). The CDR3 spans 14 residues. CDR3 DNA: TGCGCCAGCAGTGACTATAGCTCCTACAATGAGCAGTTCTTC. This codes for CASSDYSSYNEQFF.

This clone has just a few counts. The genes are TRBV2 and TRBJ2-2; TRBD2 might be the D (6 bases). Trimming removed 4 bases from V and 2 bases from J, with 14 bases in between. This CDR3 region has 16 residues. CDR1 is SNHLY and CDR2 is FYNNEI in the germline V gene. The CDR3, as DNA: TGTGCCAGCAGTGTTAGGGCTAGCGACAACACCGGGGAGCTGTTTTTT. Translating it yields CASSVRASDNTGELFF. Complete variable domain (other parts from reference TRBV2 and TRBJ2-2): EPEVTQTPSHQVTQMGQEVILRCVPISNHLYFYWYRQILGQKVEFLVSFYNNEISEKSEIFDDQFSVERPDGSNFTLKIRSTKLEDSAMYFCASSVRASDNTGELFFGEGSRLTVL.

This clone appeared a single time. Other nucleotide sequences from this sample produce the same CDR3. The chain carries TRBV14 and TRBJ2-7, with TRBD2 as a possible D gene (6 bases). The CDR3 totals 13 residues. Germline values: CDR1 SGHDN, CDR2 FVKESK. V lost 1 base to trimming and J lost 2 bases, with 6 bases between them. CDR3 sequence: CASSQGTTYEQYV. The DNA of the CDR3 is TGTGCCAGCAGCCAAGGGACTACCTACGAGCAGTACGTC.

The chain uses TRBV18 and TRBJ1-5, with no clear D. Trimming cost V 3 bases and J 3 bases, with 9 bases left between them. The CDR3 has 14 residues. Germline CDR1 reads KGHSH; CDR2 reads LQKENI. In DNA form, the CDR3 reads TGTGCCAGCTCACCTCTCGAGTCCAATCAGCCCCAGCATTTT. The encoded protein is CASSPLESNQPQHF.

The CDR3 sequence is CASSQPDRGETQYF. The CDR3, as DNA: TGCGCCAGCAGCCAACCGGACAGGGGAGAGACCCAGTACTTC. This chain joins TRBV4-1 and TRBJ2-5, with 9 bases aligning to TRBD1. CDR3 length equals 14 residues. The V segment lost 2 bases and the J segment 4 bases; nucleotides outside the gene matches: 2. Germline loops: CDR1 MGHRA, CDR2 YSYEKL.

The gene calls are TRBV2 and TRBJ1-1; D possibly corresponds to TRBD1 (6 bases). Germline V gene lookup returns CDR1 SNHLY and CDR2 FYNNEI. V shed 6 bases and J shed 2 bases, with 16 bases lying between them. This CDR3 spans 15 amino acids. CDR3 DNA sequence: TGTGCCAGCAGATCTCAGGGGATCAGTAACACTGAAGCTTTCTTT. Its translation is CASRSQGISNTEAFF.

The rearrangement uses TRBV5-6 and TRBJ2-5; 11 bases match TRBD2. Germline loops: CDR1 SGHDT, CDR2 YYEEEE. The CDR3 is 16 residues long. V lost 0 bases, J lost 4 bases, and 5 bases stayed unmatched. The CDR3 loop is CASSLVAGGPLETQYF. The CDR3 region has the DNA TGTGCCAGCAGCTTGGTAGCGGGAGGGCCATTAGAGACCCAGTACTTC.

The rearrangement uses TRBV11-3 and TRBJ1-6, with D maybe TRBD1 (5 bases). The germline V and J ends were trimmed by 2 bases and 0 bases, with 11 bases remaining between them. CDR1 and CDR2 from the germline V gene are SGHNT and YENEEA. The CDR3 has 17 residues. The chain's CDR3 is CASSLLVGVSYNSPLHF. The CDR3 DNA follows: TGTGCCAGCAGCTTACTGGTAGGGGTCTCCTATAATTCACCCCTCCACTTT.

The chain recombines TRBV11-2 with TRBJ1-5; D gene ambiguous. CDR3 length: 14 amino acids. Trimming took 6 bases from V and 3 from J, leaving 12 bases between them. Germline V lookup: CDR1 SGHAT, CDR2 FQNNGV. CDR3 bases: TGTGCCAGCAGTGATGGAGCGTACAATCAGCCCCAGCATTTT. Protein product: CASSDGAYNQPQHF.

The V gene is TRBV15, the J gene TRBJ2-1; TRBD2 matches 8 bases. Germline loops: CDR1 LNHNV, CDR2 YYDKDF (reference sequence). The ends lost 2 bases at V and 7 bases at J; junction bases unmatched: 7. The CDR3 contains 15 residues. The CDR3 loop is CATSRMPGRGNEQFF. In nucleotides, the CDR3 is TGTGCCACCAGCAGAATGCCCGGGAGGGGGAATGAGCAGTTCTTC.

The chain is built from TRBV18 and TRBJ1-4, with a possible D match to TRBD1 (6 bases). The CDR3 is made up of 16 amino acids. Trimming removed 3 bases at V and 2 bases at J, with 13 bases between. CDR1 is KGHSH and CDR2 is LQKENI in the germline V gene. CDR3: CASSPGAYSTNEKLFF. CDR3 nucleotides: TGTGCCAGCTCACCGGGGGCCTATTCTACTAATGAAAAACTGTTTTTT.

V and J are TRBV7-3 and TRBJ2-1; TRBD2 agrees at 9 bases. The CDR3 spans 16 residues. Germline V gene data show CDR1 as SGHTA and CDR2 as FQGTGA. V lost 2 bases, J lost 0 bases, and 2 bases stayed unmatched. The CDR3 reads CASSLQAGGSYNEQFF. The CDR3, as DNA: TGTGCCAGCAGCTTACAAGCGGGGGGCTCCTACAATGAGCAGTTCTTC.

In its sample, this clone was seen once. The V gene is TRBV30, the J gene TRBJ1-4, with 7 nucleotides matching TRBD1. V lost 1 base and J lost 4; bases outside the gene matches: 3. This CDR3 has 14 residues. Per the germline V gene, CDR1 is GTSNPN and CDR2 is SVGIG (reference sequence). CDR3 sequence: CAWSAGGSNEKLFF. The CDR3 nucleotides are TGTGCCTGGAGTGCAGGGGGAAGTAATGAAAAACTGTTTTTT.

The rearrangement uses TRBV12-3 or TRBV12-4 and TRBJ2-5; no firm D call. V lost 4 bases and J lost 1, with 7 bases in between. This CDR3 has 13 amino acids. The CDR3 bases are TGTGCCAGCAGTTCGACTGGCCAAGAGACCCAGTACTTC. As protein: CASSSTGQETQYF.

This chain links TRBV5-6 with TRBJ2-7; TRBD1 aligns across 9 bases. From germline, CDR1 is SGHDT and CDR2 YYEEEE. After removal of 4 bases from V and 3 bases from J, the junction contained 8 bases not matched to a gene. CDR3 length: 15 residues. The CDR3 nucleotides read TGTGCCAGCAGCATATTGGGACAGGGTGTCTACGAGCAGTACTTC. It specifies CASSILGQGVYEQYF.

Turning to this clone: One end of the junction is discordant with germline, which a read error may explain. The chain links TRBV7-7 to TRBJ2-2; D is unclear. CDR3 size: 15 residues. The germline gives CDR1 SSHAT, CDR2 FNYEAQ (reference sequence). CDR3 amino acids: CASSLVHSPTGELFF. In DNA form, the CDR3 reads TGTGCTAGCAGCTTAGTGCACAGCCCCACCGGGGAGCTGTTTTTT.

The chain uses TRBV19 and TRBJ1-2, with 9 bases that match TRBD1. CDR3 size: 16 residues. CDR1 and CDR2 (germline): LNHDA, SQIVND (reference sequence). V dropped 3 bases and J dropped 2; count of bases not matched to a gene: 7. CDR3 sequence: CASSIGQGRGNYGYTF. CDR3 in DNA: TGTGCCAGTAGTATTGGACAGGGGAGAGGAAACTATGGCTACACCTTC. The whole variable domain, remainder taken from reference TRBV19 and TRBJ1-2, is DGGITQSPKYLFRKEGQNVTLSCEQNLNHDAMYWYRQDPGQGLRLIYYSQIVNDFQKGDIAEGYSVSREKKESFPLTVTSAQKNPTAFYLCASSIGQGRGNYGYTFGSGTRLTVV.

The CDR3 here is CGQGARTGELFF. As DNA, the CDR3 is TGTGGACAGGGGGCTAGGACCGGGGAGCTGTTTTTT. The chain is built from TRBV7-9 and TRBJ2-2; TRBD1 aligns across 10 bases. The CDR3 sequence is 12 residues long. Germline CDR1 reads SEHNR; CDR2 reads FQNEAQ (reference sequence).

This clone was recorded once. V usage is TRBV4-2 and J usage is TRBJ1-3; possible D gene TRBD1, 6 bases. There are 17 residues in the CDR3. Germline V lookup: CDR1 LGHNA, CDR2 YNFKEQ. Trimming left V 0 bases short and J 0 bases short, with 12 bases between. The CDR3 loop reads CASSQDAGTFSGNTIYF. For the CDR3, the DNA is TGTGCCAGCAGCCAAGATGCCGGGACATTCTCTGGAAACACCATATATTTT.

The chain has TRBV9 and TRBJ2-7; D gene uncertain. V lost 0 bases and J lost 4, with 14 bases in between. The length of the CDR3 is 15 residues. Germline CDR1 reads SGDLS; CDR2 reads YYNGEE. CDR3 in amino acids: CASSVAASLLYEQYF. The DNA for the CDR3 is TGTGCCAGCAGCGTAGCGGCCAGCCTACTATACGAGCAGTACTTC.